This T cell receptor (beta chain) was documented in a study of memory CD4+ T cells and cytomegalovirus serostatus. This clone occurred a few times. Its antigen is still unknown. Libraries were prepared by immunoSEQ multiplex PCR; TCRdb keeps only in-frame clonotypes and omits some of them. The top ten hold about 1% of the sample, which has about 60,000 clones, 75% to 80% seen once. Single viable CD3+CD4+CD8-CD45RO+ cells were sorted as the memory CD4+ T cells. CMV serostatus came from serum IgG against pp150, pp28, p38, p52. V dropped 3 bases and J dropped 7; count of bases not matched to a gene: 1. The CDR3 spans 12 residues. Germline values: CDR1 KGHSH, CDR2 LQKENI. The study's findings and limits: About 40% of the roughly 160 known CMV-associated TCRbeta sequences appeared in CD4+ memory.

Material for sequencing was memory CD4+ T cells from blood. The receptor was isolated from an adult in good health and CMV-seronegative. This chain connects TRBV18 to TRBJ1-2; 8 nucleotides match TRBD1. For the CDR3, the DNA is TGTGCCAGCTCACCGCAGGGGGCTGGCTACACCTTC. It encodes CASSPQGAGYTF.